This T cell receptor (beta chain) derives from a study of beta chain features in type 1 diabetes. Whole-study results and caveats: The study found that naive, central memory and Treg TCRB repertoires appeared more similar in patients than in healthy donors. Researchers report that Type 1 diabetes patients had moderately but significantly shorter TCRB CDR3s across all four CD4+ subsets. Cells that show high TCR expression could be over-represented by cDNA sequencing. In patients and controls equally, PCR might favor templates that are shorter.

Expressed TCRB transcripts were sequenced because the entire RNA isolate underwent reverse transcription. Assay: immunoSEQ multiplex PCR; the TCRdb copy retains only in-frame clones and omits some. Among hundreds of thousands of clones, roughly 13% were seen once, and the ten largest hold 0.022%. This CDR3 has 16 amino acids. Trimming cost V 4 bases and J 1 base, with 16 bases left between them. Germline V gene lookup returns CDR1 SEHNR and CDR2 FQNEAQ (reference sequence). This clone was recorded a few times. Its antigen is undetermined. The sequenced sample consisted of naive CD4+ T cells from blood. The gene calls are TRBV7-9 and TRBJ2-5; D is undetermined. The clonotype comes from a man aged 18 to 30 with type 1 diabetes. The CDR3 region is CASSSPVLAVQETQYF. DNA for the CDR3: TGTGCCAGCAGCTCTCCGGTGTTGGCCGTCCAAGAGACCCAGTACTTC.